The rows below give T cell receptor beta chains drawn from one sample of a study of somatic mutations in cytotoxic T cells in rheumatoid arthritis. Profiled with immunoSEQ multiplex PCR; TCRdb holds only in-frame clones, not every one. The table includes some 20,000 clones, around 86% detected once. The sequencing sample was made of CD8+ T cells sorted from blood. The receptors come from an adult with rheumatoid arthritis. CDR3s include the opening cysteine and the closing phenylalanine or tryptophan. The order of the fields is V gene, clone size, D gene, J gene, CDR3 protein, CDR3 DNA. The D gene is left open where the match is weak. Clone size appears in some rows only: once, few, many, or a class for an expanded clone.

TRBV19,-,TRBD1,TRBJ2-7,CASSIGTGTYEQYF,TGTGCCAGTAGTATCGGGACAGGGACATACGAGCAGTACTTC
TRBV7-9,-,-,TRBJ1-2,CASSRLSHGYTF,TGTGCCAGCAGCCGGCTTTCCCATGGCTACACCTTC
TRBV29-1,-,-,TRBJ1-2,CSVADHYGYTF,TGCAGCGTCGCTGACCACTATGGCTACACCTTC
TRBV6-5,-,-,TRBJ2-5,CASSLNRETQYF,TGTGCCAGCAGTCTAAACCGGGAGACCCAGTACTTC
TRBV7-3,-,-,TRBJ2-5,CASSLTGGQETQYF,TGTGCCAGCAGCTTAACTGGGGGCCAAGAGACCCAGTACTTC
TRBV4-3,-,TRBD2,TRBJ2-1,CASSQDLSGGYNEQFF,TGCGCCAGCAGCCAAGATCTTAGCGGGGGCTACAATGAGCAGTTCTTC
TRBV19,-,TRBD1,TRBJ1-6,CASSTSGTGGSPLHF,TGTGCCAGTAGTACCTCCGGGACAGGGGGTTCACCCCTCCACTTT
TRBV4-1,-,-,TRBJ2-1,CASSPWAGDHEQFF,TGCGCCAGCAGCCCATGGGCAGGGGACCATGAGCAGTTCTTC
TRBV19,once,TRBD2,TRBJ2-1,CASSIVGSGGTSSYNEQFF,TGTGCCAGTAGTATAGTTGGTAGCGGGGGGACGAGCTCCTACAATGAGCAGTTCTTC
TRBV7-2,-,TRBD2,TRBJ2-3,CASSRGSWGTDTQYF,TGTGCCAGCAGCCGCGGGAGTTGGGGCACAGATACGCAGTATTTT
TRBV25-1,few,-,TRBJ1-1,CASSPNNTEAFF,TGTGCCAGCAGCCCAAACAACACTGAAGCTTTCTTT
TRBV6-1,-,-,TRBJ2-2,CASSEKGGNTGELFF,TGTGCCAGCAGTGAAAAGGGGGGGAACACCGGGGAGCTGTTTTTT
TRBV25-1,-,-,TRBJ2-1,CASSESREQFF,TGTGCCAGCAGTGAATCACGTGAGCAGTTCTTC
TRBV9,-,TRBD2,TRBJ2-3,CASSAGTSGSDTQYF,TGTGCCAGCAGCGCCGGGACTAGCGGGAGTGATACGCAGTATTTT
TRBV11-2,few,TRBD1,TRBJ2-2,CAESGQPNTGELFF,TGTGCCGAGTCGGGACAGCCCAACACCGGGGAGCTGTTTTTT
TRBV27,-,-,TRBJ1-5,CASSHRPGNQPQHF,TGTGCCAGCAGCCACAGGCCGGGTAATCAGCCCCAGCATTTT
TRBV13,-,-,TRBJ2-6,CASSLKAPGSGANVLTF,TGTGCCAGCAGCTTAAAGGCTCCAGGGTCGGGGGCCAACGTCCTGACTTTC
TRBV20-1,-,-,TRBJ1-2,CSASQGTGYTF,TGCAGTGCTAGCCAGGGGACTGGCTACACCTTC
TRBV19,-,-,TRBJ2-1,CATTDSLIGEQFF,TGTGCAACTACCGACAGTTTGATAGGAGAGCAGTTCTTC
TRBV7-9,once,TRBD1,TRBJ1-2,CASSPGGSLGGYTF,TGTGCCAGCAGCCCAGGGGGGAGCCTCGGTGGCTACACCTTC
TRBV9,-,-,TRBJ1-3,CASGGIGSGNTIYF,TGTGCCAGCGGGGGAATAGGCTCTGGAAACACCATATATTTT
TRBV5-5,-,-,TRBJ2-3,CASRPGETVPDTQYF,TGTGCCAGCAGACCAGGGGAAACGGTTCCAGATACGCAGTATTTT
TRBV9,-,TRBD2,TRBJ2-1,CASSVGGGGARNEQFF,TGTGCCAGCAGCGTAGGGGGCGGGGGGGCCAGAAATGAGCAGTTCTTC
TRBV2,-,-,TRBJ2-1,CASLGGEREQFF,TGTGCCAGCTTGGGGGGCGAGAGGGAGCAGTTCTTC
TRBV27,once,-,TRBJ1-2,CASSLSKSYGYTF,TGTGCCAGCAGTTTATCAAAGTCCTATGGCTACACCTTC
TRBV5-4,medium-sized,-,TRBJ2-7,CASSLEAGEQYF,TGTGCCAGCAGCTTGGAAGCTGGCGAGCAGTACTTC
TRBV4-2,-,-,TRBJ2-5,CASSQDGTVGIEGETQYF,TGTGCCAGCAGCCAAGATGGGACGGTTGGTATCGAGGGGGAGACCCAGTACTTC
TRBV5-6,-,-,TRBJ2-7,CASSWGESYEQYF,TGTGCCAGCAGCTGGGGGGAGTCCTACGAGCAGTACTTC
TRBV15,once,-,TRBJ1-1,CATSRGLGQLNTEAFF,TGTGCCACCAGCAGAGGCCTTGGACAGCTGAACACTGAAGCTTTCTTT
TRBV19,-,-,TRBJ1-1,CATVRFEGTEAFF,TGTGCCACCGTACGGTTTGAGGGCACTGAAGCTTTCTTT
TRBV6-6,-,-,TRBJ1-1,CASSLWETEAFF,TGTGCCAGCAGTTTATGGGAGACCGAAGCTTTCTTT
TRBV2,-,-,TRBJ1-3,CASRRGNTIYF,TGTGCCAGCCGGAGGGGAAACACCATATATTTT
TRBV27,-,-,TRBJ2-1,CASSLTHKGHNEQFF,TGTGCCAGCAGTTTAACCCACAAGGGGCACAATGAGCAGTTCTTC
TRBV6-5,-,-,TRBJ1-2,CASSLGGYGYTF,TGTGCCAGCAGTCTCGGGGGCTATGGCTACACCTTC
TRBV27,-,TRBD2,TRBJ2-3,CASGGVGDTQYF,TGTGCCAGCGGGGGGGTGGGAGATACGCAGTATTTT
TRBV11-1,-,-,TRBJ2-3,CASSPHRLGEATDTQYF,TGTGCCAGCAGCCCCCACCGCTTGGGGGAGGCCACAGATACGCAGTATTTT
TRBV6-4,-,TRBD1,TRBJ2-6,CASGQGESSGANVLTF,TGTGCCAGTGGACAGGGTGAAAGCTCTGGGGCCAACGTCCTGACTTTC
TRBV27,-,-,TRBJ1-2,CASSSGSRSYGYTF,TGTGCCAGCAGTTCCGGATCTAGGTCCTATGGCTACACCTTC
TRBV7-9,once,TRBD2,TRBJ2-2,CASSPTLSGRGELFF,TGTGCCAGCAGCCCAACCCTTAGCGGGAGAGGGGAGCTGTTTTTT
TRBV27,-,-,TRBJ2-3,CASSFRQISTDTQYF,TGTGCCAGCAGTTTTAGACAGATTTCCACAGATACGCAGTATTTT
TRBV4-1,few,-,TRBJ1-6,CASSQVVDRVTLHF,TGCGCCAGCAGCCAAGTAGTCGACCGGGTGACCCTCCACTTT
TRBV7-9,-,TRBD1,TRBJ2-5,CASSLAPGQGGKTQYF,TGTGCCAGCAGCCTTGCCCCGGGACAGGGTGGGAAGACCCAGTACTTC
TRBV6-6,-,TRBD2,TRBJ2-2,CAGTGGENTGELFF,TGTGCCGGGACGGGGGGGGAAAACACCGGGGAGCTGTTTTTT
TRBV29-1,-,TRBD2,TRBJ2-2,CSVDTSSGITGELFF,TGCAGCGTTGATACGTCTAGCGGGATAACCGGGGAGCTGTTTTTT
TRBV27,-,-,TRBJ1-1,CASSLLGTLNTEAFF,TGTGCCAGCAGTTTATTGGGGACGTTGAACACTGAAGCTTTCTTT
TRBV6-1,-,TRBD1,TRBJ1-4,CASLDRASEKLFF,TGTGCCAGCCTGGACAGGGCTAGTGAAAAACTGTTTTTT
TRBV14,few,-,TRBJ1-4,CASSYSRLDEKLFF,TGTGCCAGCAGTTACAGTCGACTTGACGAAAAACTGTTTTTT
TRBV18,once,TRBD1,TRBJ2-1,CASSPEGGLYNEQFF,TGTGCCAGCTCACCCGAAGGGGGCCTCTACAATGAGCAGTTCTTC
TRBV5-4,-,-,TRBJ1-1,CASSKDRNTEAFF,TGTGCCAGCAGCAAGGACAGGAACACTGAAGCTTTCTTT
TRBV9,-,-,TRBJ2-3,CASSVEVGGTDTQYF,TGTGCCAGCAGCGTAGAAGTGGGGGGCACAGATACGCAGTATTTT
TRBV7-3,-,TRBD1,TRBJ2-5,CASSFTGGWETQYF,TGTGCCAGCAGCTTCACAGGGGGCTGGGAGACCCAGTACTTC
TRBV2,-,-,TRBJ1-6,CASSEWQLGRENSPLHF,TGTGCCAGCAGTGAATGGCAGTTGGGGCGGGAAAATTCACCCCTCCACTTT
TRBV7-9,-,-,TRBJ1-5,CASSRGGDNQPQHF,TGTGCCAGCAGCCGAGGTGGCGATAACCAGCCCCAGCATTTT
TRBV7-9,-,TRBD2,TRBJ2-5,CASRTSGLQETQYF,TGTGCCAGCCGGACTAGCGGGCTCCAAGAGACCCAGTACTTC
TRBV7-2,few,TRBD2,TRBJ2-7,CASSLLLAELYEQYF,TGTGCCAGCAGCTTGCTTCTAGCGGAACTCTACGAGCAGTACTTC
TRBV5-6,-,-,TRBJ1-1,CASSFGFSGMGTEAFF,TGTGCCAGCAGCTTTGGGTTTTCGGGGATGGGGACTGAAGCTTTCTTT
TRBV10-3,-,-,TRBJ1-1,CATSTGNTEAFF,TGTGCCACCTCGACAGGGAACACTGAAGCTTTCTTT